The source of this TCR beta chain is a study of T cell responses to AZD1222 COVID-19 vaccine. Germline loops: CDR1 SGDLS, CDR2 YYNGEE. The V and J ends lost 3 bases and 2 bases, in that order; junction bases with no gene match: 4. This CDR3 contains 16 residues. The method was immunoSEQ multiplex PCR; TCRdb's version includes in-frame clones alone and lacks a portion of them. The sample carries around 94,000 clones, about four fifths recorded once. General study findings and limits: Spike as a whole was targeted by vaccine-associated CD4 TCRs, dominant at 160-218 and 743-854. Repertoire samples came only from after the peak T cell response.

With regard to this clone: Antigen: not known.

J is TRBJ1-4 and V is TRBV9; 10 nucleotides align to TRBD1. This clonotype originated in an adult in good health. This specimen consisted of peripheral blood, obtained on day 0 of AZD1222 vaccination. CDR3 region: CASSERGQGTNEKLFF. The DNA of the CDR3 is TGTGCCAGCAGCGAGAGGGGACAGGGGACTAATGAAAAACTGTTTTTT.